Listed below are T cell receptor beta chains from one sample, sequenced in a study of shared clonotypes between healthy human individuals. Clones were sequenced by immunoSEQ multiplex PCR, and TCRdb holds only the in-frame ones, with some missing. The sample yields approximately 2.4 million clones, 90% to 96% seen once. Sequenced sample: naive CD4+ T cells sorted from blood. All receptors come from a man between 18 and 35 years old in good health. Each CDR3 is given with its conserved first and last residue. The D gene is left open where the match is weak. Not all rows give a size; the values are once, few, many and, for expanded clones, a class.

D,V,size,J,DNA,CDR3
.,TRBV7-2,.,TRBJ2-5,TGTGCCAGCAGCTTAGTGTCATCCTTGCAAGAGACCCAGTACTTC,CASSLVSSLQETQYF
.,TRBV5-1,.,TRBJ2-1,TGCGCCAGCAGAGGAACGGTTAACAATGAGCAGTTCTTC,CASRGTVNNEQFF
TRBD1,TRBV29-1,.,TRBJ2-3,TGCAGCGTAAAGGGGGCCCTCACAGATACGCAGTATTTT,CSVKGALTDTQYF
TRBD2,TRBV6-5,few,TRBJ2-7,TGTGCCAGTCGGACTAGCGGGGCCTACGAGCAGTACTTC,CASRTSGAYEQYF
.,TRBV2,.,TRBJ1-3,TGTGCCAGCAGTCTTAGGACAGCAGTGCTCTCTGGAAACACCATATATTTT,CASSLRTAVLSGNTIYF
.,TRBV11-2,.,TRBJ1-4,TGTGCCAGCAGCTTAGGGCGGACAACTAATGAAAAACTGTTTTTT,CASSLGRTTNEKLFF
.,TRBV11-2,.,TRBJ1-6,TGTGCCAGCAGCTCCGAGGGGTTCAGTTCACCCCTCCACTTT,CASSSEGFSSPLHF
.,TRBV6-5,.,TRBJ2-7,TGTGCCAGCAGTCAGGGCCCCGAGCAGTACTTC,CASSQGPEQYF
.,TRBV29-1,.,TRBJ2-3,TGCAGCGTTGATGCCAGCCGCGATACGCAGTATTTT,CSVDASRDTQYF
.,TRBV7-2,.,TRBJ2-1,TGTGCCAGCAGCTTAGCTAGGTGGGGCCCCAATGAGCAGTTCTTC,CASSLARWGPNEQFF
TRBD2,TRBV5-4,once,TRBJ2-4,TGTGCCAGCAGCCGCGAGGGCGTAGCGGGGGGAAAAAACATTCAGTACTTC,CASSREGVAGGKNIQYF
.,TRBV18,.,TRBJ2-7,TGTGCCAGCTCACCGGAGGGGGGGGCTGGCTACGAGCAGTACTTC,CASSPEGGAGYEQYF
TRBD1,TRBV25-1,.,TRBJ2-3,TGTGCCCCCGACAGGGAATGGAAGACAGATACGCAGTATTTT,CAPDREWKTDTQYF
.,TRBV5-1,.,TRBJ1-1,TGCGCCAGCAACGGCTTGAGTCCAGGCAGGGGATACGAAGAAGCTTTCTTT,CASNGLSPGRGYEEAFF
.,TRBV14,few,TRBJ1-6,TGTGCCAGCAGCCAAGAGGATCGTAGTCGACTCCACTTT,CASSQEDRSRLHF
TRBD2,TRBV28,.,TRBJ2-1,TGTGCCAGCAGTTTCGGGACTAGCGACCCTTACTCCTACAATGAGCAGTTCTTC,CASSFGTSDPYSYNEQFF
.,TRBV28,.,TRBJ1-1,TGTGCCAGCAGTTTAGGACGGGTCGACGGTGAAGCTTTCTTT,CASSLGRVDGEAFF
TRBD1,TRBV6-5,.,TRBJ1-2,TGTGCCAGCAGAATCGACAGGGGTAGTAACTATGGCTACACCTTC,CASRIDRGSNYGYTF
.,TRBV10-2,.,TRBJ2-7,TGCGCCAGCAGTGAGTCCAGGGCGGCCACCCTGTACTTC,CASSESRAATLYF
.,TRBV6-6,.,TRBJ1-3,TGTGCCAGCAGTTACTCGGTGGAGGGAAACACCATATATTTT,CASSYSVEGNTIYF
.,TRBV19,.,TRBJ1-1,TGTGCCAGTAGTGTCCCGGCGGCGAACACTGAAGCTTTCTTT,CASSVPAANTEAFF
.,TRBV7-9,.,TRBJ2-1,TGTGCCAGCAGCTTAGTCCAGGGTGCGCATGAGCAGTTCTTC,CASSLVQGAHEQFF
.,TRBV10-3,.,TRBJ1-6,TGTGCCATCAGTGAGTCAGCGGTTATCAATTCACCCCTCCACTTT,CAISESAVINSPLHF
.,TRBV1,.,TRBJ1-5,TGCACCAGCAGCCAAGATAGCAAACATCGCGATCAGCCCCAGCATTTT,CTSSQDSKHRDQPQHF
.,TRBV11-2,.,TRBJ1-5,TGTGCCAGCAGCTTAGATTTGAGGGGTCCGGGCCCCCGGGGCAATCAGCCCCAGCATTTT,CASSLDLRGPGPRGNQPQHF
.,TRBV5-1,.,TRBJ2-5,TGCGCCAGCAGCTTTCGGGAGACCCAGTACTTC,CASSFRETQYF
.,TRBV4-3,.,TRBJ2-7,TGCGCCAGCAGCCAAGACGGCCAGGGGGGAAACTACGAGCAGTACTTC,CASSQDGQGGNYEQYF
.,TRBV11-2,.,TRBJ1-3,TGTGCCAGCAGCCTGACAGGCATCTCTGGAAACACCATATATTTT,CASSLTGISGNTIYF
.,TRBV10-2,few,TRBJ1-5,TGCGCCAGCACGGAGCTGAATCAGCCCCAGCATTTT,CASTELNQPQHF
.,TRBV11-2,.,TRBJ1-2,TGTGCCAGCAGCTTAGACCGGGGGGACTATGGCTACACCTTC,CASSLDRGDYGYTF
.,TRBV5-1,.,TRBJ1-4,TGCGCCAGCAGCTTGCGAGAACAGGGATCTAATGAAAAACTGTTTTTT,CASSLREQGSNEKLFF
.,TRBV28,.,TRBJ1-5,TGTGCCAGCAAGGCGACCAACAGGGACTCCAATCAGCCCCAGCATTTT,CASKATNRDSNQPQHF
.,TRBV2,.,TRBJ1-4,TGTGCCAGCAGTAAGACAGCCCCACTATTTAATGAAAAACTGTTTTTT,CASSKTAPLFNEKLFF
.,TRBV5-1,.,TRBJ2-5,TGCGCCAGCAGAAGAACCTCGGGCAGTCAAGAGACCCAGTACTTC,CASRRTSGSQETQYF
.,TRBV6-1,.,TRBJ1-2,TGTGCCAGCAGTGACCGTAACTATGGCTACACCTTC,CASSDRNYGYTF
.,TRBV5-5,.,TRBJ1-2,TGTGCCAGCAGCTTGGGCGGGGGGCCCAACTATGGCTACACCTTC,CASSLGGGPNYGYTF
.,TRBV27,.,TRBJ2-7,TGTGCCAGCAGCCGGGACACTGCCTACGAGCAGTACTTC,CASSRDTAYEQYF
.,TRBV10-3,once,TRBJ2-4,TGTGCCATCAGTGAGTCTATAGTAGACATTCAGTACTTC,CAISESIVDIQYF
.,TRBV5-8,.,TRBJ2-7,TGTGCCAGCAGTAGACGGAGCTCCTACGAGCAGTACTTC,CASSRRSSYEQYF
.,TRBV6-5,.,TRBJ2-3,TGTGCCAGCACCTCCCCAGGTACAGATACGCAGTATTTT,CASTSPGTDTQYF
TRBD2,TRBV5-8,once,TRBJ2-5,TGTGCCAGCAGCTTGGGACTAGCGGGGGTGGAGACCCAGTACTTC,CASSLGLAGVETQYF
.,TRBV30,few,TRBJ1-2,TGTGCCTGTACTCAGTCAGCGTATGGCTACACCTTC,CACTQSAYGYTF
TRBD1,TRBV10-2,.,TRBJ1-5,TGCGCCAGCAGCACGGGACAGAATAGCAATCAGCCCCAGCATTTT,CASSTGQNSNQPQHF